This T cell receptor beta chain was sequenced in a study of T cells in Graves' hyperthyroidism and ophthalmopathy. Study in general: Peripheral blood was drawn at first diagnosis, prior to all treatment.

This CDR3 has 15 residues. V shed 4 bases and J 6 bases; nucleotides not matched to a gene: 14. Germline V gene data show CDR1 as DFQATT and CDR2 as SNEGSKA (reference sequence). Amplified regions were TCR beta CDR3 sequences from RNA transcripts. Researchers ran a first-round RT-PCR on the TCR CDR3 using the HTBI primer set. Using its own MiXCR run on the multiplex PCR reads, TCRdb lists one record per CDR3 protein. The sample lists hundreds of thousands of distinct CDR3 sequences; around 40% were seen once. The sample holds a few counts of this clonotype. This TCR derives from a middle-aged woman with Graves' hyperthyroidism. The chain has TRBV20-1 and TRBJ2-7; TRBD2 matches at 8 bases. Source material: blood. DNA for the CDR3: TGCAGTGCTATGGGGCTAGCGGGCGGGGTCAGCGAGCAGTACTTC. As protein: CSAMGLAGGVSEQYF.